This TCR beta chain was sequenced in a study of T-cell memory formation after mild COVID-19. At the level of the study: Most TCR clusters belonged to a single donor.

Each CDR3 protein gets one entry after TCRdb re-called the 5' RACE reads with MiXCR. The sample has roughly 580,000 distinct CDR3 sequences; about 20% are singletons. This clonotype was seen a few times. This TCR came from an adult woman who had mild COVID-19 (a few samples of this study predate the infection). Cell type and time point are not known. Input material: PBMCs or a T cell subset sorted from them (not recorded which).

DNA for the CDR3: TGTGCCACCAGCAGAGATCGGGGCACTTCCTACGAGCAGTACTTC. Amino acids: CATSRDRGTSYEQYF. The chain joins TRBV15 to TRBJ2-7; the D gene could be TRBD1 or TRBD2 (5 bases each). This CDR3 is built from 15 residues. Trimming removed 0 bases at V and 1 base at J, with 10 bases between. The V gene's germline CDR1 is LNHNV and CDR2 YYDKDF (reference sequence).